This TCR beta chain was documented in a study of response to subunit inactivated influenza vaccine (dated by TCRdb to 2017 to 2018). With regard to the full study: Deep quantitative profiling of the T cell receptor repertoire was used in the study to follow responses to a trivalent subunit inactivated influenza vaccine. Summary of the overall study and its limitations: The authors proposed that each seasonal influenza vaccination may bring in only a limited number of new T cells.

For CDR1 and CDR2, the germline V gene (reference sequence) lists LNHDA and SQIVND. At the junction V is shortened by 3 bases and J by 3 bases; bases outside the gene matches: 5. Including cysteine and phenylalanine, the CDR3 has 15 amino acids. Only CDR3 DNA is held: 45 bases, read in frame from base 1. In its sample, this clonotype was seen a few times. This clone's antigen is unknown. No base-level quality is on record; no much larger clone is a single base apart. The intended sense of this specimen's time point label: more than 40 days after influenza vaccine administration. The library was built by means of RT-PCR. Sequencer: Illumina HiSeq 2500. Using fastp trimming at Q25 and MiXCR clonotype assembly, TCRdb reanalyzed the public sequencing data and kept in-frame beta chains. Each entry is one CDR3 protein sequence, shown with its most common DNA and genes. Across this sample there are roughly 570,000 distinct CDR3 sequences, with over 10% seen only once. Of the sample, around 13% is held by the ten largest clones.

This sample comprised PBMCs from blood, obtained 40 to 50 days after vaccination. The chain is encoded by TRBV19 joined to TRBJ2-1; the junction holds 7 bases that match TRBD2. The clonotype was recovered from a middle-aged man who received an inactivated influenza vaccine. Donor details come from another sample of the same person, matched by shared clones. CDR3 loop: CASSMIAGVYNEQFF. The base sequence is TGTGCCAGTAGTATGATTGCGGGGGTCTACAATGAGCAGTTCTTC.